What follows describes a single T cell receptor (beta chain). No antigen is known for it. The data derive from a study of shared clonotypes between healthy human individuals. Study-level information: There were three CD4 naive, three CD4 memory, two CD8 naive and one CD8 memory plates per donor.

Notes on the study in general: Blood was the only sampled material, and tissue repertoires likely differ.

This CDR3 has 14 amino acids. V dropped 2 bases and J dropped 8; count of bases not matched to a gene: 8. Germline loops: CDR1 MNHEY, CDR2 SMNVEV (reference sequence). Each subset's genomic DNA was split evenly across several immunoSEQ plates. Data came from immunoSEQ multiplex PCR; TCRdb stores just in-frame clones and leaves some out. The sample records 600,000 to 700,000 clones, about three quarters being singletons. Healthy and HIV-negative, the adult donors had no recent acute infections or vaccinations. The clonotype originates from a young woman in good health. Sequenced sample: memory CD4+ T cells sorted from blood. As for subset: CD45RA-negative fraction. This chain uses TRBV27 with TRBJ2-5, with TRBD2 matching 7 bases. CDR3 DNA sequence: TGTGCCAGCAGTTTAGGGTTTGGGACTACTACCCAGTACTTC. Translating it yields CASSLGFGTTTQYF.